Presented here are 20 T cell receptor beta chains from one specimen sequenced in a study of metastatic and nonmetastatic thyroid tumors. MiXCR was used by TCRdb to re-call the PCR reads. The data contain tens of thousands of clones, roughly a quarter of them singletons. Until they underwent thyroid surgery, no patient had received any treatment. Sequenced input: tumor tissue. Receptors were obtained from a female donor with papillary thyroid cancer or a benign thyroid nodule (not recorded which). Some clones in this sample may be carry-over from other donors' samples.

The chain uses TRBV20-1 and TRBJ2-7; 8 bases align to TRBD2. This CDR3 region has 13 residues. Germline lookup yields CDR1 DFQATT and CDR2 SNEGSKA (reference sequence). V dropped 4 bases and J dropped 7; count of bases not matched to a gene: 9. The CDR3 protein is CSAILAGQGEQYF. In DNA, the CDR3 is TGCAGTGCTATTCTAGCGGGTCAGGGAGAGCAGTACTTC.

There are many counts of this clone. The rearrangement links TRBV19 to TRBJ2-7, with TRBD1 matching over 11 bases. Germline CDR1 and CDR2: LNHDA and SQIVND (reference sequence). This CDR3 comprises 14 residues. The junction had 3 bases not matched to a gene; V was cut back by 5 bases and J by 3 bases. DNA of the CDR3: TGTGCCAGTAGTTCCGGGACAGGGGGCTACGAGCAGTACTTC. This encodes CASSSGTGGYEQYF.

This clone has at least ten counts. Given the absence of the conserved phenylalanine or tryptophan at the CDR3 end, a read error is likely. J is TRBJ1-1 and V is TRBV6-1, with TRBD1 identical over 9 bases. V lost 5 bases and J lost 4; bases outside the gene matches: 5. CDR3 length equals 14 residues. Germline V gene sequence: CDR1 MNHNS, CDR2 SASEGT. CDR3 in DNA: TGTGCCAGCAGTTCACAGGGGGCAGTCACTGAAGCTTTCCTT. It translates to CASSSQGAVTEAFL.

This clone was seen more than once but under ten times. The rearrangement uses TRBV6-5 and TRBJ1-5; 12 bases line up with TRBD1. The CDR3 length is 17 residues. CDR1 MNHEY and CDR2 SVGAGI come from the germline V gene. Trimming removed 2 bases from V and 3 bases from J; junction bases left unmatched: 5. The chain's CDR3 is CASSYGTGGGFNQPQHF. The CDR3 DNA reads TGTGCCAGCAGTTACGGGACAGGGGGCGGCTTCAATCAGCCCCAGCATTTT.

This clone was observed a handful of times. This chain links TRBV6-2 or TRBV6-3 with TRBJ1-5; 7 positions match TRBD1. The CDR3 loop spans 18 amino acids. J was trimmed by 4 bases and V by 7 bases; bases with no gene match: 19. Looked up from germline, CDR1 is MNHEY and CDR2 is SVGEGT. The CDR3 bases are TGTGCCAGCACCCAATGGGACGCCCGACAGGGAGGGAATCAGCCCCAGCATTTT. Encoded protein: CASTQWDARQGGNQPQHF.

The gene calls are TRBV28 and TRBJ1-3, with TRBD1 identical over 10 bases. Germline V CDR1 and CDR2: MDHEN, SYDVKM. The CDR3 totals 20 residues. Losses at the gene ends were 4 bases for V and 1 base for J; bases not matched to a gene: 16. CDR3 nucleotide sequence: TGTGCCAGCAGTTCCGCCCCCGGGACAGGGGTAGCTTCGTCTGGAAACACCATATATTTT. Translated: CASSSAPGTGVASSGNTIYF.

The rearrangement uses TRBV20-1 and TRBJ2-5; D not resolved. CDR1 is DFQATT and CDR2 is SNEGSKA in the germline V gene (reference sequence). CDR3 length equals 17 residues. The ends were cut back, 3 bases at V and 0 bases at J, with 20 bases in the middle. The CDR3 sequence: CSASRTQITVYQETQYF. The CDR3 DNA reads as TGCAGTGCTAGCCGCACCCAGATAACGGTGTACCAAGAGACCCAGTACTTC.

The rearrangement joins TRBV5-1 to TRBJ2-1; 15 bases match TRBD2. Germline lookup yields CDR1 SGHRS and CDR2 YFSETQ. The junction had 6 bases not matched to a gene; V was cut back by 4 bases and J by 7 bases. The CDR3 spans 16 residues. The CDR3 DNA follows: TGCGCCAGCAGCCCTGGGACTAGCGGGAGGTTAAATGAGCAGTTCTTC. Translation gives CASSPGTSGRLNEQFF.

CDR3 protein: CSARDPDTYNEQFF. The CDR3 nucleotides are TGCAGTGCTAGAGACCCGGACACCTACAATGAGCAGTTCTTC. The chain recombines TRBV20-1 with TRBJ2-1; maybe TRBD1 (5 bases). The CDR3 sequence is 14 residues long. Germline loops: CDR1 DFQATT, CDR2 SNEGSKA (reference sequence). Trimming took 0 bases from V and 2 from J, leaving 8 bases between them.

The rearrangement links TRBV3-1 to TRBJ2-7, with D maybe TRBD1 (5 bases). The J call may be incorrect, as the DNA end agrees better with TRBJ2-5. This CDR3 spans 17 amino acids. The V gene's germline CDR1 is LGHDT and CDR2 YNNKEL (reference sequence). CDR3 sequence (DNA): TGTGCCAGCAGCGATTCCTCAGGGTTATCCTGCCAAGAGACCCAGTACTTC. It is translated as CASSDSSGLSCQETQYF.

V and J are TRBV6-2 or TRBV6-3 and TRBJ2-7; possibly TRBD2 for D (6 bases). This CDR3 comprises 13 residues. Looked up from germline, CDR1 is MNHEY and CDR2 is SVGEGT. V was shortened by 2 bases and J by 3 bases, with 8 bases between the two germline ends. CDR3 in amino acids: CASSYGGSYEQYF. In DNA, the CDR3 is TGTGCCAGCAGTTACGGGGGGAGCTACGAGCAGTACTTC.

This clone showed up many times. The J gene is TRBJ2-3, the V gene TRBV20-1; 12 bases fit TRBD2. The CDR3 runs 16 residues. Trimming took 0 bases from V and 6 from J; bases not matched to a gene: 7. From germline, CDR1 is DFQATT and CDR2 SNEGSKA (reference sequence). The CDR3 region is CSARDRASGGVDTQYF. CDR3 DNA: TGCAGTGCTAGAGATCGAGCTAGCGGGGGGGTGGATACGCAGTATTTT.

The chain uses TRBV28 and TRBJ2-1; TRBD2 matches at 9 bases. The germline V gene has CDR1 MDHEN and CDR2 SYDVKM. V gave up 4 bases and J gave up 8 bases; unmatched junction bases: 9. The CDR3 contains 15 residues. The DNA of the CDR3 is TGTGCCAGCAGTTCCCGCGGACTAGCGCTGGATGAGCAGTTCTTC. This translates into CASSSRGLALDEQFF.

This clone occurred a few times. Written as DNA, the CDR3 is TGTGCCAGCAGCGTCAGGGTTTTGGCCGGGGAGCTGTTTTTT. Encoded protein: CASSVRVLAGELFF. The chain is built from TRBV9 and TRBJ2-2; D is perhaps TRBD1 (5 bases). CDR3 length: 14 amino acids. CDR1 and CDR2 (germline): SGDLS, YYNGEE. V lost 2 bases and J 6 bases, leaving 11 bases between the germline ends.

The CDR3 spells CASSSPNIASGNTIYF. CDR3 nucleotide sequence: TGTGCCAGCAGTTCGCCCAACATAGCCTCAGGAAACACCATATATTTT. This chain uses TRBV28 with TRBJ1-3; D not certain. The CDR3 runs 16 residues. Germline CDR1 MDHEN, CDR2 SYDVKM. V was clipped by 4 bases and J by 4 bases, with 17 bases between them.

This clone was seen only a few times. V is TRBV12-3 or TRBV12-4 and J is TRBJ2-7, with TRBD1 as a possible D gene (5 bases). This CDR3 has 15 amino acids. V was clipped by 5 bases and J by 0 bases, with 14 bases between them. The CDR3 loop reads CASSPSNRSSYEQYF. CDR3 nucleotides: TGTGCCAGCAGTCCATCTAACAGGAGCTCCTACGAGCAGTACTTC.

This chain uses TRBV11-2 with TRBJ1-2; no firm D call. Germline CDR1 SGHAT, CDR2 FQNNGV. V was clipped by 0 bases and J by 6 bases, with 20 bases between them. The CDR3 has 17 amino acids. Here the CDR3 reads CASSLELEDPRWNGYTF. The CDR3 DNA reads as TGTGCCAGCAGCTTAGAGTTAGAGGACCCCCGGTGGAATGGCTACACCTTC.

In its sample, this clone was seen many times. The chain couples TRBV5-5 to TRBJ2-3; D gene uncertain. CDR3 length equals 15 residues. The V gene lost 4 bases and the J gene lost 0 bases, with 12 bases spanning the gap. Germline values: CDR1 SGHKS, CDR2 YYEKEE (reference sequence). The CDR3 DNA reads TGTGCCAGCAGCGGAAAGACCCTGAGCACAGATACGCAGTATTTT. Encoded protein: CASSGKTLSTDTQYF.

The rearrangement links TRBV24-1 to TRBJ1-2, with 7 bases identical to TRBD1. Trimming at V came to 9 bases and at J to 1 base, leaving 16 bases not matched to a gene. The CDR3 is 17 residues long. Germline V gives CDR1 KGHDR, CDR2 SFDVKD. CDR3: CATRAGDGQDNNYGYTF. The CDR3 DNA reads as TGTGCCACCCGTGCGGGAGACGGACAGGATAATAACTATGGCTACACCTTC.

In its sample, this clone was seen many times. CDR3 protein: CASSQEWGLAGLTDTQYF. CDR3 bases: TGCGCCAGCAGCCAAGAATGGGGACTAGCGGGCCTCACAGATACGCAGTATTTT. The V call is TRBV4-1, the J call TRBJ2-3, with 12 positions matching TRBD2. Trimming removed 0 bases from V and 2 bases from J; junction bases left unmatched: 6. Germline V gene lookup returns CDR1 MGHRA and CDR2 YSYEKL. There are 18 residues in the CDR3.